The sequence of this T cell receptor beta chain was determined in a study of Ad26.COV2.S vaccination and SARS-CoV-2 variants. CDR1 MGHRA and CDR2 YSYEKL come from the germline V gene. The CDR3 loop spans 17 amino acids. V lost 4 bases to trimming and J lost 1 base, with 19 bases between them. Whole-study findings and limits: Possible underestimation of total T cell responses by the TCR breadth and depth analyses was noted. The authors reported substantial breadth in spike-specific CD8+ and CD4+ T cell responses after vaccination. Relative to placebo recipients, vaccine recipients exhibited elevated spike-specific TCR breadth.

Worth noting for this clone: Its target is unknown.

As to treatment: over 15 received Ad26.COV2.S at low or high dose, single or two shots; about five received placebo; per-sample allocation not given. Sampling was performed 63 days after the first vaccine or placebo injection. Vaccination used an Ad26 vector expressing Wuhan-strain SARS-CoV-2 spike. Method: immunoSEQ multiplex PCR; TCRdb's copy keeps in-frame clones and lacks some. The repertoire consists of 430,000 or so clones, with over 75% occurring once and the leading ten covering over 9%. The source of this sequence is a person between 18 and 60 years old who received the Ad26.COV2.S COVID-19 vaccine or a placebo. The V gene is TRBV4-1, the J gene TRBJ1-1; possibly TRBD1 for D (5 bases). Sequencing used peripheral blood, obtained in a trial of Ad26.COV2.S vaccine versus placebo. CDR3: CASSRGDAGVRNTEAFF. The DNA of the CDR3 is TGCGCCAGCAGCCGCGGAGATGCGGGGGTGCGGAACACTGAAGCTTTCTTT.